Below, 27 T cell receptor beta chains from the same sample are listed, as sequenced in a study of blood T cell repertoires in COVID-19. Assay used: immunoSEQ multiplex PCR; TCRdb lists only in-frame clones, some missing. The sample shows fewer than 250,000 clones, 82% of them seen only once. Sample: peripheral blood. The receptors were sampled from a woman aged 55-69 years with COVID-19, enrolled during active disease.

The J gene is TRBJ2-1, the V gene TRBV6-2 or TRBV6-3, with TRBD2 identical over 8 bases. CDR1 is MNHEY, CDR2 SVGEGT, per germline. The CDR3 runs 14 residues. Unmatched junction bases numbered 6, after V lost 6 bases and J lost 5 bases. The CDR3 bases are TGTGCCAGCAGACCTACCGGGAGGGACAATGAGCAGTTCTTC. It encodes CASRPTGRDNEQFF.

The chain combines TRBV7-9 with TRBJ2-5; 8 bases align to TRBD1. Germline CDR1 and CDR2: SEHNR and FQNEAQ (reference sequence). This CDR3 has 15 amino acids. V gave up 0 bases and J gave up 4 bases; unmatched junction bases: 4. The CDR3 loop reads CASSLADRVGETQYF. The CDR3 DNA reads TGTGCCAGCAGCTTAGCGGACAGGGTCGGAGAGACCCAGTACTTC.

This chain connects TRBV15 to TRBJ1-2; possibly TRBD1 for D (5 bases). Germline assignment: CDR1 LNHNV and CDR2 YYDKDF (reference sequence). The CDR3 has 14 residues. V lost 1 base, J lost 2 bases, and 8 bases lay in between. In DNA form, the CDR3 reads TGTGCCACCAGCAGAGGGGGCCCAAACTATGGCTACACCTTC. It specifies CATSRGGPNYGYTF.

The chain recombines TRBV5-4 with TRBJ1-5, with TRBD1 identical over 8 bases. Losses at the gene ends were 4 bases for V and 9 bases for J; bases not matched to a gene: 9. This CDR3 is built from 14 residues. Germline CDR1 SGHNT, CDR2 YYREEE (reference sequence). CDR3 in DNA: TGTGCCAGCAGCGTGACAGGGGTCGAAATGCCCCAGCATTTT. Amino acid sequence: CASSVTGVEMPQHF.

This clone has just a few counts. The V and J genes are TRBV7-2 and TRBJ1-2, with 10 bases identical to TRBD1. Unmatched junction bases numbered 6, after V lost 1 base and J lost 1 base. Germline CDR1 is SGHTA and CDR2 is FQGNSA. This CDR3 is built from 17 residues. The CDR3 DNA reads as TGTGCCAGCAGCTTAGGCGGGACAGGGGCGCTTAACTATGGCTACACCTTC. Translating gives CASSLGGTGALNYGYTF.

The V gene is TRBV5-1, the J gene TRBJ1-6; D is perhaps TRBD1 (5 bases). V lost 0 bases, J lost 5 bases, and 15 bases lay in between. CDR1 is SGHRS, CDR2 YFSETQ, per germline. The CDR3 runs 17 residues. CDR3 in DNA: TGCGCCAGCAGCTTGGAACGGGGGGGGACCAATAATTCACCCCTCCACTTT. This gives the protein CASSLERGGTNNSPLHF.

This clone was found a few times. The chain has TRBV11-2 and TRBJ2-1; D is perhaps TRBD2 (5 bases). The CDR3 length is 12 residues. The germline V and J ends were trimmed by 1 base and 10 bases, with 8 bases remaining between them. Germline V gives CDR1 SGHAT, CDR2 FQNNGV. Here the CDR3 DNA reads TGTGCCAGCAGCTTAGGGGAGCGGGAGCAGTTCTTC. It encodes CASSLGEREQFF.

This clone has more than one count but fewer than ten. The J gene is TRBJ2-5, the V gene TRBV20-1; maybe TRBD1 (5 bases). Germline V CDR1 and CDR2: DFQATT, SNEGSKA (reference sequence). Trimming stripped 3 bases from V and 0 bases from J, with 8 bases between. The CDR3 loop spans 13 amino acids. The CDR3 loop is CSASGHYQETQYF. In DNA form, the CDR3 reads TGCAGTGCTAGTGGACATTACCAAGAGACCCAGTACTTC.

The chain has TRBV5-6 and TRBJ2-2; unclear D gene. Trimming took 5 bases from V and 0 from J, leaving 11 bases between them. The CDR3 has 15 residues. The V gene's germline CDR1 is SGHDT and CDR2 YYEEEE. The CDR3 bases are TGTGCCAGCAGTTTCTTGACTGCGAACACCGGGGAGCTGTTTTTT. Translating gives CASSFLTANTGELFF.

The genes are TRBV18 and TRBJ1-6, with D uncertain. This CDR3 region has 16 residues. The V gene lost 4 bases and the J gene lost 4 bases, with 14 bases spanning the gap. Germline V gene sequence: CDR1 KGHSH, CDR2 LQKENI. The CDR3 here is CASSLMPTEYNSPLHF. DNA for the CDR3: TGTGCCAGCTCACTAATGCCGACGGAGTATAATTCACCCCTCCACTTT.

The CDR3 nucleotides are TGTGCCAGCAGCCAGGAACTGGTCCGCGGGGGGCAAGAGACCCAGTACTTC. Its protein is CASSQELVRGGQETQYF. The chain couples TRBV4-2 to TRBJ2-5, with 8 bases lining up with TRBD2. Germline loops: CDR1 LGHNA, CDR2 YNFKEQ. CDR3 length: 17 residues. With V trimmed by 3 bases and J by 2 bases, 11 bases remained unmatched.

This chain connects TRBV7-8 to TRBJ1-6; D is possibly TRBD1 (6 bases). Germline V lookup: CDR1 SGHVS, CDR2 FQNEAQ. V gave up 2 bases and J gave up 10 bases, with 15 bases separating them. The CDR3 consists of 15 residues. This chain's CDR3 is CASSLSPGGSSPLHF. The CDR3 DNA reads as TGTGCCAGCAGCTTATCTCCGGGGGGCTCGTCACCCCTCCACTTT.

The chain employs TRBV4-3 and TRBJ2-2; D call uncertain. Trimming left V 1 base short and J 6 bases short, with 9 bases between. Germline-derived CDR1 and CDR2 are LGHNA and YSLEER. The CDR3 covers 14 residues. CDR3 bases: TGCGCCAGCAGCCAAGTGAGAGGCCCCGGGGAGCTGTTTTTT. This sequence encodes CASSQVRGPGELFF.

CDR3 amino acids: CASSQDQGQGSISNQPQHF. CDR3 DNA sequence: TGCGCCAGCAGCCAAGATCAAGGGCAGGGATCTATTAGCAATCAGCCCCAGCATTTT. The gene calls are TRBV4-1 and TRBJ1-5; a weak D match, TRBD1 (5 bases). The CDR3 runs 19 residues. The V and J ends lost 0 bases and 0 bases respectively, with 18 bases between them. Germline V gene lookup returns CDR1 MGHRA and CDR2 YSYEKL.

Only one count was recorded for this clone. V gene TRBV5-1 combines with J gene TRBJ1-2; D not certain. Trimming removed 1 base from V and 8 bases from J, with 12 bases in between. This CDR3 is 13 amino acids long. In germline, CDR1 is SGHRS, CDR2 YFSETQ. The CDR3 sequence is CASSLHGSMGYTF. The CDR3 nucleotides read TGCGCCAGCAGCTTGCACGGTTCTATGGGCTACACCTTC.

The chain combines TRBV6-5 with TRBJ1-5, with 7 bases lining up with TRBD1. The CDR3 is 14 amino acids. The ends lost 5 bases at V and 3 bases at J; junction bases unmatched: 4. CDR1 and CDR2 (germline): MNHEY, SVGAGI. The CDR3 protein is CASSQQGFNQPQHF. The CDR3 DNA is TGTGCCAGCAGTCAACAGGGGTTCAATCAGCCCCAGCATTTT.

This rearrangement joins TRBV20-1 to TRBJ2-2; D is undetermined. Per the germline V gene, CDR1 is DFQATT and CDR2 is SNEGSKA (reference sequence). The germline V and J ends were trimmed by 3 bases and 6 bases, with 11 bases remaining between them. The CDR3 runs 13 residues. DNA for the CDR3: TGCAGTGCTAGTAATATAGTTCCCGGGGAGCTGTTTTTT. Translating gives CSASNIVPGELFF.

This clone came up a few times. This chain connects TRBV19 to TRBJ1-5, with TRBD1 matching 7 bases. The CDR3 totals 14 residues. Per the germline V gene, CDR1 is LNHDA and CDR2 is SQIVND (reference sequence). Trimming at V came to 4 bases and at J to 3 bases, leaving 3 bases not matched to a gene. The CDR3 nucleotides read TGTGCCAGTAGTAACGACAGGGTCAATCAGCCCCAGCATTTT. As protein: CASSNDRVNQPQHF.

In nucleotides, the CDR3 is TGTGCCAGCAGCTTGACGGGACAGCTTATCGGAAACACCATATATTTT. Translating it yields CASSLTGQLIGNTIYF. The rearrangement links TRBV5-6 to TRBJ1-3, with TRBD1 identical over 7 bases. The CDR3 contains 16 residues. Germline CDR1 reads SGHDT; CDR2 reads YYEEEE. The ends lost 1 base at V and 4 bases at J; junction bases unmatched: 8.

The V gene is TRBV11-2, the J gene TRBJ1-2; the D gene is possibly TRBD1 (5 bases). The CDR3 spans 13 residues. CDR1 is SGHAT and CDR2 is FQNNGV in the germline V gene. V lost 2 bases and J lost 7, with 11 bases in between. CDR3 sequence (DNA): TGTGCCAGCAGCTTATGGGGGGTACCTGGCTACACCTTC. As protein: CASSLWGVPGYTF.

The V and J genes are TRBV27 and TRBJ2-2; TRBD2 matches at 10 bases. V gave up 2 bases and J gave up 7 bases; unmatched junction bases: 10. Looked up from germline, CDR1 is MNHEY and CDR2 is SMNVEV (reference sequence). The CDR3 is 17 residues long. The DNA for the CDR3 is TGTGCCAGCAGTTTAAGCCGGCTAGCGGGAGTGGGCGGGGAGCTGTTTTTT. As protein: CASSLSRLAGVGGELFF.

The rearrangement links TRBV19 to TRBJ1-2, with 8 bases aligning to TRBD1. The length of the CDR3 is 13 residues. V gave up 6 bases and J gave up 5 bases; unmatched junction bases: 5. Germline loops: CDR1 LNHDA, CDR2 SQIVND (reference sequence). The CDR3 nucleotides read TGTGCCAGTAGCCCGGACAGGGCATATGGCTACACCTTC. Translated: CASSPDRAYGYTF. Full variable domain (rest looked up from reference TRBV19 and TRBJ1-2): DGGITQSPKYLFRKEGQNVTLSCEQNLNHDAMYWYRQDPGQGLRLIYYSQIVNDFQKGDIAEGYSVSREKKESFPLTVTSAQKNPTAFYLCASSPDRAYGYTFGSGTRLTVV.

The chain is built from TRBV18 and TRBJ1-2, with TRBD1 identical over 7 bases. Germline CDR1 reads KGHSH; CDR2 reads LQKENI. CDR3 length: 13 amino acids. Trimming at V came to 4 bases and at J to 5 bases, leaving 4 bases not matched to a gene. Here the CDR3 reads CASSQQGKYGYTF. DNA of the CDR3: TGTGCCAGCTCACAACAGGGGAAATATGGCTACACCTTC.

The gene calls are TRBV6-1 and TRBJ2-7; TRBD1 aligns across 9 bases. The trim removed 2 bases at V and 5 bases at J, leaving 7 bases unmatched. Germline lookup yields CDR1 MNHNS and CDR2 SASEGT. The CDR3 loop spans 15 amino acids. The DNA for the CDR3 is TGTGCCAGCAGTGAATGGACAGGGGAGCCCCACGAGCAGTACTTC. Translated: CASSEWTGEPHEQYF.

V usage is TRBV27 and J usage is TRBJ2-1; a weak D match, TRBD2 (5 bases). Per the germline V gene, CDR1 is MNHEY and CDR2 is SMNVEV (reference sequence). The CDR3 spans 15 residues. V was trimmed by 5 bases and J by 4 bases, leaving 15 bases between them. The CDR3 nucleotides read TGTGCCAGCAGTCTACCGGGATTCGGGTACAATGAGCAGTTCTTC. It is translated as CASSLPGFGYNEQFF.

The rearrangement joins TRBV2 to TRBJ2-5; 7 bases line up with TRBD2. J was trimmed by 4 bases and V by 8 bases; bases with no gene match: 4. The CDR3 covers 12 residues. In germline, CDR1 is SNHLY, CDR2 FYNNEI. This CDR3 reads CASRREGETQYF. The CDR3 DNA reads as TGTGCCAGCCGCAGGGAGGGAGAGACCCAGTACTTC.

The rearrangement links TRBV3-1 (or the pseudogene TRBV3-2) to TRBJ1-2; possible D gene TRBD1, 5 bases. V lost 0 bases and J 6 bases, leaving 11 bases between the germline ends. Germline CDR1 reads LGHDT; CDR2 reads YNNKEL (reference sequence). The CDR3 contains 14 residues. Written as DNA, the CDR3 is TGTGCCAGCAGCCAAGACAGGGAATTGGATGGCTACACCTTC. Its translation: CASSQDRELDGYTF.